A selection of T cell receptor beta chains follows, all from one sample in a study of blood T cell repertoires in COVID-19. TCRdb keeps only in-frame clones here, not all; method: immunoSEQ multiplex PCR. Among 210,000 or so clones listed, roughly nine tenths were seen once. Sample: PBMCs or T cells enriched from blood (not recorded which). The receptor set was obtained from a woman in her 50s in a cohort exposed to, infected with or recovered from COVID-19 (not recorded which). The CDR3 runs from the conserved cysteine through the conserved F or W. The order of the fields is clone size, J gene, D gene, V gene, CDR3 protein, CDR3 DNA. The D gene is left open where the match is weak. Some rows mark clone size as missing; the rest say once, few, many or name a class of expanded clone.

.	TRBJ1-1	.	TRBV28	CASSLWSGTEAFF	TGTGCCAGCAGTTTATGGTCGGGGACTGAAGCTTTCTTT
.	TRBJ1-2	.	TRBV14	CASSGPWGSKISIANYGYTF	TGTGCCAGCAGCGGACCCTGGGGCAGCAAGATAAGTATAGCTAACTATGGCTACACCTTC
.	TRBJ2-2	TRBD1	TRBV7-8	CASSRQGANTGELFF	TGTGCCAGCAGCCGACAGGGCGCGAACACCGGGGAGCTGTTTTTT
.	TRBJ2-7	TRBD1	TRBV6-5	CASWRQGLYEQYF	TGTGCCAGCTGGCGACAGGGCCTCTACGAGCAGTACTTC
.	TRBJ2-1	.	TRBV7-6	CASMLTRRPNNEQFF	TGTGCCAGCATGCTGACTAGACGACCGAATAATGAGCAGTTCTTC
.	TRBJ2-7	.	TRBV6-5	CASSYSAGSSYEQYF	TGTGCCAGCAGTTACTCTGCGGGGAGCTCCTACGAGCAGTACTTC
.	TRBJ2-7	.	TRBV15	CATSRELVRSYEQYF	TGTGCCACCAGCAGAGAACTAGTCCGGTCCTACGAGCAGTACTTC
.	TRBJ2-5	.	TRBV30	CAWEAGQETQYF	TGTGCCTGGGAGGCAGGGCAAGAGACCCAGTACTTC
once	TRBJ1-4	.	TRBV7-9	CASSSPWRGGEKLFF	TGTGCCAGCAGCTCACCTTGGAGGGGAGGTGAAAAACTGTTTTTT
.	TRBJ2-2	TRBD1	TRBV25-1	CASRTDRVGNTGELFF	TGTGCCAGCAGAACCGACAGGGTCGGGAACACCGGGGAGCTGTTTTTT
.	TRBJ2-7	.	TRBV29-1	CSVVGGIEQYF	TGCAGCGTTGTTGGGGGGATCGAGCAGTACTTC
.	TRBJ1-6	.	TRBV9	CASSVAGRVYSPLHF	TGTGCCAGCAGCGTAGCAGGCAGGGTCTATTCACCCCTCCACTTT
.	TRBJ1-6	TRBD1	TRBV9	CASSQGQGRGSPLHF	TGTGCCAGCAGCCAGGGACAGGGGAGAGGTTCACCCCTCCACTTT
.	TRBJ2-1	.	TRBV4-2	CASSQGQGYYNEQFF	TGTGCCAGCAGCCAAGGGCAGGGCTACTACAATGAGCAGTTCTTC
.	TRBJ1-1	.	TRBV7-2	CASSPRKQAGVTEAFF	TGTGCCAGCAGCCCACGCAAACAGGCTGGCGTCACTGAAGCTTTCTTT
.	TRBJ2-5	TRBD2	TRBV6-2/TRBV6-3	CASNYLAGGPSETQYF	TGTGCCAGCAATTATCTAGCGGGGGGGCCATCAGAGACCCAGTACTTC
few	TRBJ1-1	.	TRBV7-2	CASSLRVMDTEAFF	TGTGCCAGCAGCTTACGAGTCATGGACACTGAAGCTTTCTTT
.	TRBJ2-7	TRBD1	TRBV7-2	CASSLVTGGYEQYF	TGTGCCAGCAGCTTAGTAACAGGGGGCTACGAGCAGTACTTC
once	TRBJ2-1	.	TRBV7-9	CASSPLGAGIRYEQFF	TGTGCCAGCAGTCCCCTCGGCGCAGGGATTAGGTATGAGCAGTTCTTC
.	TRBJ2-7	.	TRBV2	CASSVAGEAYEQYF	TGTGCCAGCAGTGTGGCAGGGGAAGCCTACGAGCAGTACTTC
.	TRBJ2-5	.	TRBV11-2	CASTQGSRETQYF	TGTGCCAGCACCCAGGGCTCGCGGGAGACCCAGTACTTC
.	TRBJ1-2	TRBD1	TRBV4-1	CASSQDSGLQGAVNGYTF	TGCGCCAGCAGCCAAGACTCGGGGTTACAGGGGGCGGTTAATGGCTACACCTTC